These 10 T cell receptor beta chains came from one sample sequenced in a study of T cell responses to AZD1222 COVID-19 vaccine. Produced via immunoSEQ multiplex PCR; TCRdb's table is partial and in-frame only. Of about 120,000 clones in the sample, 80% to 95% were seen once. Here the sequenced sample was peripheral blood, taken on day 0 of AZD1222 vaccination. The receptors originated from an adult in good health.

The rearrangement links TRBV27 to TRBJ2-7; D is perhaps TRBD2 (6 bases). The CDR3 extends over 15 amino acids. Trimming removed 8 bases at V and 0 bases at J, with 17 bases between. Per the germline V gene, CDR1 is MNHEY and CDR2 is SMNVEV (reference sequence). The CDR3 loop reads CASGEAGTFSYEQYF. In DNA form, the CDR3 reads TGTGCCAGCGGGGAAGCCGGGACTTTCTCCTACGAGCAGTACTTC.

About this clone itself: The junction shows a germline mismatch at one end, possibly a read error. This chain connects TRBV11-3 to TRBJ2-1; perhaps TRBD2 as D (5 bases). There are 16 residues in the CDR3. Germline loops: CDR1 SGHNT, CDR2 YENEEA. In DNA form, the CDR3 reads TGTGCCAGCAGCCCCTATGGGTCGGACTCCGACAATGAGCAGTTCTTC. It encodes CASSPYGSDSDNEQFF.

This chain joins TRBV19 and TRBJ2-7, with D hard to call. The V gene lost 2 bases and the J gene lost 0 bases, with 11 bases spanning the gap. This CDR3 has 15 residues. The germline V gene encodes CDR1 LNHDA and CDR2 SQIVND (reference sequence). The DNA of the CDR3 is TGTGCCAGTAGTATACTTCAGAGAACCTCCTACGAGCAGTACTTC. Amino acids: CASSILQRTSYEQYF.

In this sample, this clone turned up once. The chain joins TRBV6-5 to TRBJ1-1, with unresolved D. The V end lost 2 bases, the J end lost 10 bases, and 8 bases lay between the germline ends. Germline V CDR1 and CDR2: MNHEY, SVGAGI. CDR3 length: 11 amino acids. As DNA, the CDR3 is TGTGCCAGCAGTTACACGGGTAGAGCTTTCTTT. This translates into CASSYTGRAFF.

The V and J genes are TRBV2 and TRBJ1-1, with D unclear. CDR1 is SNHLY, CDR2 FYNNEI, per germline. Trimming pared 6 bases from V and 1 base from J, leaving 9 bases between. The CDR3 totals 13 residues. CDR3 sequence (DNA): TGTGCCAGCAGAAAGAGTGCGAACACTGAAGCTTTCTTT. It is translated as CASRKSANTEAFF.

This clone was seen just once. The chain joins TRBV10-3 to TRBJ1-2, with 7 bases aligning to TRBD1. Germline V gene sequence: CDR1 ENHRY, CDR2 SYGVKD. This CDR3 contains 16 residues. The V and J ends lost 4 bases and 4 bases, in that order; junction bases with no gene match: 12. DNA of the CDR3: TGTGCCATCAGTGGGACTCCGGGACAGCCTACCTATGGCTACACCTTC. This translates into CAISGTPGQPTYGYTF.

The sample holds a few counts of this clone. This sequence joins TRBV4-1 and TRBJ2-2; perhaps D is TRBD1 or TRBD2 (5 bases each). Germline V CDR1 and CDR2: MGHRA, YSYEKL. This CDR3 is 13 amino acids long. Trimming pared 3 bases from V and 6 bases from J, leaving 8 bases between. CDR3 residues: CASSHPGPGELFF. In nucleotides, the CDR3 is TGCGCCAGCAGCCATCCGGGGCCCGGGGAGCTGTTTTTT.

The CDR3 loop reads CASRLGVPQETQYF. The CDR3 DNA reads as TGTGCCAGCAGACTGGGGGTTCCCCAAGAGACCCAGTACTTC. This chain joins TRBV6-6 and TRBJ2-5; either TRBD1 or TRBD2 may supply D (5 bases each). Trimming cost V 6 bases and J 1 base, with 12 bases left between them. The CDR3 contains 14 residues. Germline V gene data show CDR1 as MNHNY and CDR2 as SVGAGI (reference sequence).

The V and J genes are TRBV10-2 and TRBJ2-1; 12 bases line up with TRBD2. V shed 2 bases, J shed 14 bases, and the junction held 10 bases outside the gene matches. There are 15 residues in the CDR3. Germline CDR1 WSHSY, CDR2 SAAADI. Here the CDR3 reads CASSETGLAGTRKFF. Written as DNA, the CDR3 is TGCGCCAGCAGTGAGACGGGACTAGCGGGCACCCGGAAGTTCTTC.

This clone showed up just once. The rearrangement joins TRBV15 to TRBJ1-1; D not certain. V was clipped by 0 bases and J by 6 bases, with 8 bases between them. Germline V gene data show CDR1 as LNHNV and CDR2 as YYDKDF (reference sequence). The CDR3 contains 13 residues. The CDR3 DNA reads as TGTGCCACCAGCAGAGATATAGGTTCTGAAGCTTTCTTT. Its translation: CATSRDIGSEAFF. Full variable domain (rest looked up from reference TRBV15 and TRBJ1-1): DAMVIQNPRYQVTQFGKPVTLSCSQTLNHNVMYWYQQKSSQAPKLLFHYYDKDFNNEADTPDNFQSRRPNTSFCFLDIRSPGLGDTAMYLCATSRDIGSEAFFGQGTRLTVV.